This TCR beta chain was sequenced in a study of shared clonotypes between healthy human individuals. The CDR3 runs to 16 residues. Germline loops: CDR1 WNHNN, CDR2 SYGVQD (reference sequence). The trim removed 4 bases at V and 1 base at J, leaving 9 bases unmatched. Negatively enriched CD4+ T cells were divided by CD45RA into naive and memory. On this clone itself: The antigen is not known.

Assay used: immunoSEQ multiplex PCR; TCRdb lists only in-frame clones, some missing. The table shows roughly 1.4 million clones, with less than 99% occurring only once. Study results and limitations: Naive subsets tended to show greater estimated richness than memory subsets. Across a handful of donors, naive CD4 shared 5% to 6%, naive CD8 around 4%, memory CD4 roughly 2.4%, memory CD8 0.4% to 0.5%. An effect of sequencing depth on clonotype sharing among donors was expected.

The specimen sequenced was naive CD4+ T cells sorted from blood. Subset defined: CD45RA+ positively selected. This TCR derives from a man under 40 in good health. The chain joins TRBV10-1 to TRBJ2-7, with 8 bases lining up with TRBD1. The CDR3 here is CASSGRTGTGSYEQYF. The CDR3 DNA follows: TGCGCCAGCAGTGGGCGGACCGGGACAGGTTCCTACGAGCAGTACTTC.